The 17 T cell receptor beta chains in this list originate from one sample, sequenced in a study of OX40 agonist ivuxolimab in advanced cancers. Clones were sequenced by immunoSEQ multiplex PCR, and TCRdb holds only the in-frame ones, with some missing. The data show about 88,000 clones, approximately 85% seen once. The specimen was CD4+ or CD8+ T cells sorted from blood, collected in a trial of the OX40 agonist ivuxolimab. The receptors shown here come from an adult with an advanced solid tumor such as melanoma, head and neck, liver or kidney cancer.

This chain links TRBV10-3 with TRBJ1-2; perhaps TRBD1 as D (5 bases). The CDR3 loop spans 11 amino acids. The germline gives CDR1 ENHRY, CDR2 SYGVKD. V lost 5 bases, J lost 6 bases, and 7 bases lay in between. CDR3 sequence: CAISLGDGYTF. In DNA, the CDR3 is TGTGCCATCAGTCTAGGGGATGGCTACACCTTC.

This clone was counted a few times. The chain carries TRBV27 and TRBJ1-2; a weak D match, TRBD1 (6 bases). From germline, CDR1 is MNHEY and CDR2 SMNVEV (reference sequence). V lost 6 bases and J lost 3, with 11 bases in between. The CDR3 length is 13 residues. CDR3 sequence: CASSAGAYYGYTF. DNA for the CDR3: TGTGCCAGCAGCGCGGGGGCCTACTATGGCTACACCTTC.

The V gene is TRBV9, the J gene TRBJ2-3; D unclear. Germline CDR1 and CDR2: SGDLS and YYNGEE. Trimming cost V 3 bases and J 3 bases, with 11 bases left between them. This CDR3 region has 14 residues. The CDR3 sequence is CASSARTRTDTQYF. In DNA form, the CDR3 reads TGTGCCAGCAGCGCAAGGACCCGAACAGATACGCAGTATTTT.

The chain is built from TRBV6-5 and TRBJ1-2, with 7 bases that match TRBD1. J gave up 4 bases and V 7 bases, and 6 bases lay outside the gene matches. CDR3 length: 13 residues. Germline-derived CDR1 and CDR2 are MNHEY and SVGAGI. The CDR3 reads CASKESGGYGYTF. The CDR3 DNA sequence: TGTGCCAGCAAAGAATCAGGGGGCTATGGCTACACCTTC.

This clone has a single count. This chain connects TRBV27 to TRBJ2-7; D is possibly TRBD1 (6 bases). Trimming left V 5 bases short and J 0 bases short, with 14 bases between. There are 15 residues in the CDR3. Per germline, CDR1 MNHEY and CDR2 SMNVEV (reference sequence). The chain's CDR3 is CASSMTGAFSYEQYF. CDR3 coding DNA: TGTGCCAGCAGTATGACAGGCGCCTTCTCCTACGAGCAGTACTTC.

The table lists this clone with a few counts. The rearrangement uses TRBV5-1 and TRBJ2-7; the match to TRBD2 covers 12 bases. With V trimmed by 0 bases and J by 2 bases, 3 bases remained unmatched. CDR3 length equals 16 residues. The V gene's germline CDR1 is SGHRS and CDR2 YFSETQ. CDR3 nucleotides: TGCGCCAGCAGCTTGGGGACTAGCGGGGTACCCTACGAGCAGTACTTC. Protein product: CASSLGTSGVPYEQYF.

J is TRBJ2-1 and V is TRBV7-3, with 9 bases fitting TRBD2. Germline assignment: CDR1 SGHTA and CDR2 FQGTGA. The V gene end was trimmed by 5 bases and the J gene end by 4 bases; junction bases not matched to a gene: 9. The CDR3 totals 16 residues. The CDR3: CASSAHWAGGYNEQFF. In DNA form, the CDR3 reads TGTGCCAGCAGCGCCCATTGGGCGGGAGGGTACAATGAGCAGTTCTTC.

As concerns this clone: The same CDR3 also results from other DNA sequences found in this sample. The genes are TRBV27 and TRBJ2-7; 8 bases line up with TRBD1. Looked up from germline, CDR1 is MNHEY and CDR2 is SMNVEV (reference sequence). The CDR3 consists of 13 residues. J gave up 5 bases and V 3 bases, and 3 bases lay outside the gene matches. The CDR3, as DNA: TGTGCCAGCAGTTTTCAACAGGGGGACGAGCAGTACTTC. Its translation is CASSFQQGDEQYF.

V is TRBV7-3 and J is TRBJ2-2; D unclear. CDR3 length: 14 residues. With 1 base removed from V and 4 bases from J, the gap between germline ends came to 7 bases. Germline V gene lookup returns CDR1 SGHTA and CDR2 FQGTGA. The CDR3 loop reads CASSLRRSTGELFF. The CDR3 nucleotides read TGTGCCAGCAGCTTAAGGCGGAGCACCGGGGAGCTGTTTTTT.

The gene calls are TRBV6-5 and TRBJ1-2; D ambiguous. This CDR3 has 12 residues. CDR1 is MNHEY and CDR2 is SVGAGI in the germline V gene. V dropped 9 bases and J dropped 8 bases, with 16 bases sitting between them. CDR3 nucleotide sequence: TGTGCCAGAACTAGGAGGCACGGGGGCTACACCTTC. This sequence encodes CARTRRHGGYTF.

The genes are TRBV2 and TRBJ1-3; D gene unclear. This CDR3 has 12 residues. CDR1 and CDR2 from the germline V gene are SNHLY and FYNNEI. Deletions cut 2 bases from V and 3 bases from J, with 2 bases between. The CDR3 nucleotides are TGTGCCAGCAGTGAAAATGGAAACACCATATATTTT. This encodes CASSENGNTIYF.

The chain uses TRBV7-8 and TRBJ2-3; D is uncertain. Germline V gene lookup returns CDR1 SGHVS and CDR2 FQNEAQ. The CDR3 is 13 residues long. V was cut by 6 bases and J by 6 bases, with 13 bases left in between. In DNA form, the CDR3 reads TGTGCCAGCAGGTTTTCCGCTTCCGATACGCAGTATTTT. Protein: CASRFSASDTQYF.

V gene TRBV28 combines with J gene TRBJ2-1; D is uncertain. V shed 10 bases and J shed 2 bases, with 3 bases lying between them. From germline, CDR1 is MDHEN and CDR2 SYDVKM. This CDR3 region has 10 residues. CDR3 region: CATTYNEQFF. The CDR3 coding sequence is TGTGCCACCACCTACAATGAGCAGTTCTTC.

The V gene is TRBV29-1, the J gene TRBJ1-1; maybe TRBD1 (5 bases). V was trimmed by 7 bases and J by 0 bases, leaving 12 bases between them. Germline CDR1 reads SQVTM; CDR2 reads ANQGSEA. This CDR3 is built from 13 residues. The CDR3 reads CSAMGRMNTEAFF. CDR3 DNA: TGCAGCGCCATGGGACGGATGAACACTGAAGCTTTCTTT.

This chain connects TRBV14 to TRBJ1-1; maybe TRBD1 (5 bases). CDR1 is SGHDN, CDR2 FVKESK, per germline. The CDR3 extends over 16 amino acids. Trimming stripped 2 bases from V and 3 bases from J, with 16 bases between. This chain's CDR3 is CASSQRGLSWDTEAFF. Here the CDR3 DNA reads TGTGCCAGCAGCCAAAGGGGATTATCATGGGACACTGAAGCTTTCTTT.

The rearrangement links TRBV10-3 to TRBJ1-2; 7 bases are a match to TRBD1. CDR3 length equals 13 residues. J was trimmed by 8 bases and V by 5 bases; bases with no gene match: 8. Looked up from germline, CDR1 is ENHRY and CDR2 is SYGVKD. DNA for the CDR3: TGTGCCATCAGTCTGGACAGGTCGGAGGGCTACACCTTC. It is translated as CAISLDRSEGYTF.

This clone appeared many times. The chain recombines TRBV20-1 with TRBJ1-1; D is unresolved. V was cut by 0 bases and J by 10 bases, with 9 bases left in between. CDR1 DFQATT and CDR2 SNEGSKA come from the germline V gene (reference sequence). The CDR3 runs to 11 residues. The CDR3 DNA reads TGCAGTGCTAGAGATTATAAGGTAGCTTTCTTT. Translation gives CSARDYKVAFF.